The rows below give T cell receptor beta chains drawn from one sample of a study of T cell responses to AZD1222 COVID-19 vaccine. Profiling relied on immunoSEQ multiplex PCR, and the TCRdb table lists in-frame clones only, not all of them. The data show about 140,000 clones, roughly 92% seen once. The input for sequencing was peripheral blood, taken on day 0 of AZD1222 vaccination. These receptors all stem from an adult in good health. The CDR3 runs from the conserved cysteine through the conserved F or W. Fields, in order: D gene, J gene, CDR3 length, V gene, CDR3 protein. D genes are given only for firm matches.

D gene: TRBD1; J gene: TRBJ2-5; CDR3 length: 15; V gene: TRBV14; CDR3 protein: CASSSYRGAWETQYF
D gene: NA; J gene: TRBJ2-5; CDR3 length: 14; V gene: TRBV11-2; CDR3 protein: CATTPGPSVETQYF
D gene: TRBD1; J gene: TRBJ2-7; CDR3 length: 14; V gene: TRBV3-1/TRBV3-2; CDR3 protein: CASSQTGQTYEQYF
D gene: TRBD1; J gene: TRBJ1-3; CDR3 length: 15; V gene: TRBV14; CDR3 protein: CASSLWTGAGNTIYF
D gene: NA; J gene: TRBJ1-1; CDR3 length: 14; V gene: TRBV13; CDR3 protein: CASSSGTSSTEAFF
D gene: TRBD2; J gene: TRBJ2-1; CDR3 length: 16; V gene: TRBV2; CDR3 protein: CASSEFSGVFYNEQFF
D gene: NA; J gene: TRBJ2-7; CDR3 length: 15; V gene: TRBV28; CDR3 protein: CASSLNRPGAYEQYF
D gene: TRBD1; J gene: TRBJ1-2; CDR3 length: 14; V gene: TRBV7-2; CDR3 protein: CASGPLGQAAGYTF
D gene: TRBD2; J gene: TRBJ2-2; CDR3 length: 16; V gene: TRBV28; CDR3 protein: CASSRSSGGNTGELFF
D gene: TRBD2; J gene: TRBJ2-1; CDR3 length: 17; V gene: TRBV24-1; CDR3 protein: CATRGLAGVGVSSEQFF
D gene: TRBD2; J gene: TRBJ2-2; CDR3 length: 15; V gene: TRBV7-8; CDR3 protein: CASSRTSGSGGELFF
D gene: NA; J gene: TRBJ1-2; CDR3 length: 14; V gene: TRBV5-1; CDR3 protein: CASSLSGANYGYTF
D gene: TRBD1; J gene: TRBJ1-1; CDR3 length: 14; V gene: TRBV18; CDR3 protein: CASSATGAGTEAFF
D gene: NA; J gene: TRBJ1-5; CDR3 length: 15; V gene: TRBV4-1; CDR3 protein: CASSQDTGLGLPQHF
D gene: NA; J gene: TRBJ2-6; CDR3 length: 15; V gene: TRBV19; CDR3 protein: CASRGLVSGANVLTF
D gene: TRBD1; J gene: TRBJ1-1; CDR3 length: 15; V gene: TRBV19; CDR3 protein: CASRPNTGGKTEAFF
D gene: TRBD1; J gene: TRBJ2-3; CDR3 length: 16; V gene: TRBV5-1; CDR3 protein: CASSSSRGQGTDTQYF
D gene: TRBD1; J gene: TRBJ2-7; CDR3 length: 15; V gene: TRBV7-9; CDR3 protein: CASSSPSQGKYEQYF
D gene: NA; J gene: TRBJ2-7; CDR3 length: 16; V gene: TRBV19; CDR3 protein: CASSYSRDISPYEQYF
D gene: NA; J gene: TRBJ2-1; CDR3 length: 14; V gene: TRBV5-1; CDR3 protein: CASSRLPPGPSLFF
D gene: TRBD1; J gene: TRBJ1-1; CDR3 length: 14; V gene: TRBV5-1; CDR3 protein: CASGKQGPNTEAFF
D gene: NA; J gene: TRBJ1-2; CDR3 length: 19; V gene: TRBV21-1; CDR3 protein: CASSKAPIFKTGGNYGYTF
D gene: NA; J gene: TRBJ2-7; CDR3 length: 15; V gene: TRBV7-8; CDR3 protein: CASSPNVQGLYEQYF
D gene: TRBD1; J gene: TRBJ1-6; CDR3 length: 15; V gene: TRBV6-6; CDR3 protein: CASSNHRGHNSPLHF
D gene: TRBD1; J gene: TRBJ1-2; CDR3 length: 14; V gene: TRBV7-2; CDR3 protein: CASSRDRGLHGYTF
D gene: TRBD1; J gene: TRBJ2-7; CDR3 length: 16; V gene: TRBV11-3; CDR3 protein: CASSTGPGQGNYEQYF
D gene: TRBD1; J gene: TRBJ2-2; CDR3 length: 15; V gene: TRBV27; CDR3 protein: CASTLRQGLAGELFF
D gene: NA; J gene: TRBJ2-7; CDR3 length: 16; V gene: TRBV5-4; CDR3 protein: CASSGGPGLSSYEQYF
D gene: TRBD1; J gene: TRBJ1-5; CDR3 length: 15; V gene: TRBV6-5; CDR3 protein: CASSSTGGSGQPQHF
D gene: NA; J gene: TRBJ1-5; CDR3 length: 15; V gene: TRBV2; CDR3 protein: CASSEGSSSGEPQHF
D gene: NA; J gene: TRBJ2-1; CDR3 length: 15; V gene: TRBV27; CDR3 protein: CASSAYRLSNNEQFF
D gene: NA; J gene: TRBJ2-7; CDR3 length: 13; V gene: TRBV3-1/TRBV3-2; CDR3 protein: CASSQGTAYEQYF